This record concerns one TCR beta chain sequence. What it binds is not known. This sample was taken from a study of naive and memory T cell subsets. Whole-study results and caveats: Gini index rose across naive, CM, EM and EMRA in CD4 and CD8. In naive cells, over 85% of TCR sequences were seen only once.

Two oligonucleotides, mixed equimolar, formed the beta constant-region primer covering TRBC1 and TRBC2. Ligated cDNA was amplified by four rounds of PCR with nested alpha and beta constant-region primers and SP2. An oligonucleotide with the SP2 primer and a 12-nucleotide UMI was ligated to the cDNA 3' end. TCRdb analysed the UMI-ligation and nested PCR reads with MiXCR anew, one entry per CDR3 protein. The sample holds approximately 80,000 distinct CDR3 sequences; 9% are singletons and the top ten take 1.2%. This CDR3 spans 12 amino acids. Looked up from germline, CDR1 is SGHVS and CDR2 is FQNEAQ. Trimming stripped 2 bases from V and 15 bases from J, with 14 bases between.

This sequence originates from a human donor in good health. The chain couples TRBV7-8 to TRBJ2-1; D is perhaps TRBD2 (5 bases). What was sequenced was naive CD8+ T cells from blood. The CDR3 reads CASSLTQRSWFF. CDR3 nucleotides: TGTGCCAGCAGCTTAACCCAGCGGTCCTGGTTCTTC.